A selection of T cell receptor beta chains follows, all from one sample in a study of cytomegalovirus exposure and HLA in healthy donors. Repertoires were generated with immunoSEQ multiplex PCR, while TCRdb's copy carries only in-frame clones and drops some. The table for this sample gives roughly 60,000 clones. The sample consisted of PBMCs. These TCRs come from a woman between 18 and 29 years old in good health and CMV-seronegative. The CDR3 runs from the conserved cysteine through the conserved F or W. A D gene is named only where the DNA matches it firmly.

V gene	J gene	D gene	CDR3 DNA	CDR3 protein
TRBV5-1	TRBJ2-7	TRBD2	TGCGCCAGCAGCTACTCTAGCGGGGGGATCGCCTACGAGCAGTACTTC	CASSYSSGGIAYEQYF
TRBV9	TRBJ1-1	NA	TGTGCCAGCGGCAGGGAAACTGAAGCTTTCTTT	CASGRETEAFF
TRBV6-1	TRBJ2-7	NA	TGTGCCAGCAGTGAAGCAGGGGGAAGTACCTACGAGCAGTACTTC	CASSEAGGSTYEQYF
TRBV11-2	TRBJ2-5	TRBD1	TGTGCCAGCAGCCCCCTCCCCTCGGACAGGGAAGTGGAGACCCAGTACTTC	CASSPLPSDREVETQYF
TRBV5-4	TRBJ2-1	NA	TGTGCCAGCAGCTTGTTTGGCAGGGGAAATGAGCAGTTCTTC	CASSLFGRGNEQFF
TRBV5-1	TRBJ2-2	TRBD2	TGCGCCAGCAGCCTGGGGACTAGCGGGGCTAATACCGGGGAGCTGTTTTTT	CASSLGTSGANTGELFF
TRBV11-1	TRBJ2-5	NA	TGTGCCAGCAGCTGGGGCCCTACCGGCCAAGAGACCCAGTACTTC	CASSWGPTGQETQYF
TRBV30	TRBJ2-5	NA	TGTGCCTGGAGTTTAGGGGTGTCAGAGACCCAGTACTTC	CAWSLGVSETQYF
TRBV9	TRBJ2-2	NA	TGTGCCAGCAGCGTAGCCTACGGGGAGCTGTTTTTT	CASSVAYGELFF
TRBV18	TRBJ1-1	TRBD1	TGTGCCAGCGCACAATCCGAGGGACAGGTGAACACTGAAGCTTTCTTT	CASAQSEGQVNTEAFF
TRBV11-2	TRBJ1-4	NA	TGTGCCAGCAGCCTGGCCCTGACAGGCGGATTGAAAAAACTGTTTTTT	CASSLALTGGLKKLFF
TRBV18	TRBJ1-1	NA	TGTGCCAGCTCACCGGGGAATTTCGGGGTAGGAACTGAAGCTTTCTTT	CASSPGNFGVGTEAFF
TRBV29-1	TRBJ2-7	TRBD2	TGCAGCGTTGCCGGGACTAGCGGGATACCCGAATACGAGCAGTACTTC	CSVAGTSGIPEYEQYF
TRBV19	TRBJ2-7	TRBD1	TGTGCCAGTAGTGGGGAGACAGGGAGCTCCTACGAGCAGTACTTC	CASSGETGSSYEQYF
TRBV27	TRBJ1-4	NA	TGTGCCAGCAGTTCCGTTGCAACTAATGAAAAACTGTTTTTT	CASSSVATNEKLFF
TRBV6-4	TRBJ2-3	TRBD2	TGTGCCAGCAGTGAAACTAGCGGGGCCACAGATACGCAGTATTTT	CASSETSGATDTQYF
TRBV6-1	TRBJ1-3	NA	TGTGCCAGCATTCGGGGGGCTGGAAACACCATATATTTT	CASIRGAGNTIYF
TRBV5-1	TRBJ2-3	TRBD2	TGCGCCAGCAGGGTACTAGCGGACAGCACAGATACGCAGTATTTT	CASRVLADSTDTQYF
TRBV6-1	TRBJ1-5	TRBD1	TGTGCCAGCAGTGAACTGGGACAGAGCAATCAGCCCCAGCATTTT	CASSELGQSNQPQHF
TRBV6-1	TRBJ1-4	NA	TGTGCCAGCAGGGAATGGAGGGTTGCATATGAAAAACTGTTTTTT	CASREWRVAYEKLFF
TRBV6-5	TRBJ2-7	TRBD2	TGTGCCAGCAGTGAACTAGCGGGGGGGCACGAGCAGTACTTC	CASSELAGGHEQYF
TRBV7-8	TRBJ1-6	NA	TGTGCCAGCTCCTTGCTCCTACAGGCTAATTCACCCCTCCACTTT	CASSLLLQANSPLHF
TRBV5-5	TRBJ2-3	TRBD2	TGTGCCAGCAGCTCGACTAGCGCCACCGCGCAGTATTTT	CASSSTSATAQYF
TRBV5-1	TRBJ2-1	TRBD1	TGCGCCAGCAGCTCACTGCAACTGGACAGGCACAATGAGCAGTTCTTC	CASSSLQLDRHNEQFF
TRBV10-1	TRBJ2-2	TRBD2	TGCGCCAGCAGTGAACTAGCGGATAACACCGGGGAGCTGTTTTTT	CASSELADNTGELFF
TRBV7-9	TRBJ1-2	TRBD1	TGTGCCAGCAGCCTCTCCGGGACAGCGTATGGCTACACCTTC	CASSLSGTAYGYTF
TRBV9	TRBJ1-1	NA	TGTGCCAGCAGCGTAGGTGCAGAGAACACTGAAGCTTTCTTT	CASSVGAENTEAFF
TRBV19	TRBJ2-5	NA	TGTGCCAGTAGTATAGGGTACAGGGTTCACCAAGAGACCCAGTACTTC	CASSIGYRVHQETQYF
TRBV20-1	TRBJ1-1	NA	TGCAGTGCTCCAGAGAACACTGAAGCTTTCTTT	CSAPENTEAFF
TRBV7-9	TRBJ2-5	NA	TGTGCCAGCAGCTTGCTAGGGGAAGCTGGGACCCAGTACTTC	CASSLLGEAGTQYF
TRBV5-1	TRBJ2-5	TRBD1	TGCGCCAGCAGCGCGGGGACAGGGGGTAGGGAGACCCAGTACTTC	CASSAGTGGRETQYF
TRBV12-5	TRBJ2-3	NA	TGTGCTAGTGGCCCCTCAGCGGCTAGCACAGATACGCAGTATTTT	CASGPSAASTDTQYF
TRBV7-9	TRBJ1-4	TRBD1	TGTGCCAGCAGCCTGAGGACAGGTTTTGAAGAAAAACTGTTTTTT	CASSLRTGFEEKLFF
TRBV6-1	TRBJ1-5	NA	TGTGCCAGCAGTGAAGTTGGGCTTTTGGGCAATCAGCCCCAGCATTTT	CASSEVGLLGNQPQHF
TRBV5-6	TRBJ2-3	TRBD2	TGTGCCAGCAGCTATTCCTCTAGCGGGAGGGCCGCGGGGTTT	CASSYSSSGRAAGF
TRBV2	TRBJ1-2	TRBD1	TGTGCCAGCAGCCCGACAGGGGCTAGCGGCTACACCTTC	CASSPTGASGYTF
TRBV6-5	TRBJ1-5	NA	TGTGCCAGCAGTTACCCCCAGGGGAATCAGCCCCAGCATTTT	CASSYPQGNQPQHF
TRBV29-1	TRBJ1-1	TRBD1	TGCAGCGTGGGCCGGGACAGGGGAACTGAAGCTTTCTTT	CSVGRDRGTEAFF
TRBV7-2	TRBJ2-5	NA	TGTGCCAGCAGCTTAAGGCGGGGAGTGGAGACCCAGTACTTC	CASSLRRGVETQYF
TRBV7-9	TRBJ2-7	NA	TGTGCCAGCAGCAGGGGGATTGATGTCGACGAGCAGTACTTC	CASSRGIDVDEQYF
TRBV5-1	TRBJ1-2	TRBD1	TGCGCCAGCAGCTCGGACAGGGGGGGTTATGGCTACACCTTC	CASSSDRGGYGYTF
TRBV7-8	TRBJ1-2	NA	TGTGCCACTGAGAACAGGGACGGCTATGGCTACACCTTC	CATENRDGYGYTF
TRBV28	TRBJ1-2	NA	TGTGCCAGCAGTTTAGCCAGGGAGGACTATGGCTACACCTTC	CASSLAREDYGYTF
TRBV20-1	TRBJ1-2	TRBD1	TGCAGTGCTGGGGGACAGGGGGCCTACACCTTC	CSAGGQGAYTF
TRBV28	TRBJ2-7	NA	TGTGCCAGCAGTATGGGGCAGGCGACTTTCTACGAGCAGTACTTC	CASSMGQATFYEQYF
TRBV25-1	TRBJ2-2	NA	TGTGCCAGCAGTACCAACAGGGTTCCCGGGGAGCTGTTTTTT	CASSTNRVPGELFF
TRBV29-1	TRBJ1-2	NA	TGCAGCGTTGAAGAGAGGGATGGCTACACCTTC	CSVEERDGYTF
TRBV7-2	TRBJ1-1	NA	TGTGCCAGCAGCTCGCAGGCAAGTAATATGGCTTTCTTT	CASSSQASNMAFF
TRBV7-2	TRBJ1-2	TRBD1	TGTGCCAGCAGCTCCCCGGGACAGGGTTTCGGGGGCTACACCTTC	CASSSPGQGFGGYTF
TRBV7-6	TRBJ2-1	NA	TGTGCCAGCAGTAGGGAGATCGAAAACAATGAGCAGTTCTTC	CASSREIENNEQFF
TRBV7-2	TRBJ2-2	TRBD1	TGTGCCAGCAGCTCTCCAGGGGGGACAGGGTCGGTTGACACCGGGGAGCTGTTTTTT	CASSSPGGTGSVDTGELFF
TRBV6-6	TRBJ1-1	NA	TGTGCCAGCAGTTTCGTCGTGGAGACTGAAGCTTTCTTT	CASSFVVETEAFF
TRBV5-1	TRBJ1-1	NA	TGCGCCAGCAGCTTGACAGGCGGTAGGGGAGAAGCTTTCTTT	CASSLTGGRGEAFF
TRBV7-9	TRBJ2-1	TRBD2	TGTGCCAGCCCGGGACTAGCCCACAATGAGCAGTTCTTC	CASPGLAHNEQFF
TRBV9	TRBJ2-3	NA	TGTGCCAGCAGCAATGGGCAGGTCTACACAGATACGCAGTATTTT	CASSNGQVYTDTQYF
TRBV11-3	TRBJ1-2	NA	TGTGCCAGCAGCTTAGCGCTCGGCAGGGCTACCTATGGCTACACCTTC	CASSLALGRATYGYTF
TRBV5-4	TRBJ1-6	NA	TGTGCCAGCAGCTTGAGGACAGTGGGGCCAGTTTCACCCCTCCACTTT	CASSLRTVGPVSPLHF
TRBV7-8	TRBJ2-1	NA	TGTGCCAGCAGCCTTCAGACATACACCTCCTACAATGAGCAGTTCTTC	CASSLQTYTSYNEQFF
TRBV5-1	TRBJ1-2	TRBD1	TGCGCCAGCAGTTTCACAGGGGAATTAGGCTACACCTTC	CASSFTGELGYTF
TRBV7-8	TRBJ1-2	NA	TGTGCCAGCAGCCCCTCGAGGAATAGCTATGGCTACACCTTC	CASSPSRNSYGYTF